A selection of T cell receptor beta chains follows, all from one sample in a study of B cell selection in AIRE deficiency. Sequenced by immunoSEQ multiplex PCR; TCRdb stores in-frame clones only, minus some. The repertoire holds about 22,000 clones, with 85% to 95% as singletons. Source material: CD4+CD25+ Tregs sorted from PBMCs. The source of these receptors is a human donor in good health. The conserved cysteine and the conserved F or W are not part of the CDR3 here.

J gene,V gene,CDR3 protein
TRBJ2-1,TRBV10-2,ASSESGAQGDEQF
TRBJ2-7,TRBV2,ASSEDSQGIYEQY
TRBJ1-2,TRBV5-1,ASRQDTYGYT
TRBJ1-2,TRBV19,ASSISNYGYT
TRBJ1-2,TRBV5-5,ASSPGDNYGYT
TRBJ2-7,TRBV5-1,ASSLEGSGTGTPYEQY
TRBJ1-2,TRBV2,ASSRLGQGRGYT
TRBJ1-4,TRBV5-6,ASSHYLYPPLNEKLF
TRBJ1-1,TRBV5-6,VSGGAWDTEAF
TRBJ2-1,TRBV2,AISSDTRNEQF
TRBJ2-7,TRBV5-1,ASSWGGTGPSYEQY
TRBJ1-2,TRBV30,AWTTAFRTGNYGYT
TRBJ2-3,TRBV18,ASSPLAVSTDTQY
TRBJ2-1,TRBV27,ASRLGQGRSNEQF
TRBJ1-1,TRBV29-1,SVRQGRTEAF
TRBJ2-7,TRBV6-5,ASTPDRMGEQY
TRBJ2-5,TRBV7-7,ASRSLTGEETQY
TRBJ1-4,TRBV10-1,ARGAGDNEKLF
TRBJ2-1,TRBV2,ASSEALASGLYNEQF
TRBJ2-1,TRBV27,ASSLGLAGFYNEQF
TRBJ2-7,TRBV6-1,ASSFGTSKIYEQY